The present entry profiles one T cell receptor beta chain with its context. These data come from a study of shared clonotypes between healthy human individuals. Study-level information: A couple of women and a few men aged 18 to 49 made up the donors.

Naive-designated CD8 cells lacked CD45RO, were positively enriched for CCR7, and omitted terminally differentiated effector memory CD45RA+ cells. The table came from immunoSEQ multiplex PCR; TCRdb's copy has only in-frame clones and leaves some out. The profile shows some 1,900,000 clones, over 85% of them singletons. Material for sequencing was naive CD8+ T cells sorted from blood. The sequence was obtained from a man between 18 and 35 years old in good health.

The CDR3 here is CASSLAVSGGTDTQYF. The CDR3 DNA reads TGTGCCAGCAGCTTAGCGGTTAGCGGGGGTACGGATACGCAGTATTTT. The gene calls are TRBV7-8 and TRBJ2-3; TRBD2 aligns across 9 bases. Germline V gene sequence: CDR1 SGHVS, CDR2 FQNEAQ. Germline trimming cut 0 bases from V and 6 bases from J; bases unmatched to any gene: 7. The length of the CDR3 is 16 residues.